This TCR beta chain was identified during a study of T cells after posttransplantation cyclophosphamide. Repertoires were generated with immunoSEQ multiplex PCR, while TCRdb's copy carries only in-frame clones and drops some. This sample has 15,000 to 20,000 clones; around 85% occur once, and the top ten carry about 26%. Controls had myeloablative marrow grafts with methotrexate and calcineurin inhibitor, sampled at 1 year. CDR1 is SNHLY and CDR2 is FYNNEI in the germline V gene. V shed 8 bases and J 4 bases; nucleotides not matched to a gene: 7. CDR3 size: 15 residues. Study-wide results and caveats: Donor CD8+ memory clones often dominated recipient blood repertoires at later times. Recipient CMV seropositivity and CMV reactivation strongly tracked TRB clonality.

Comment on this clone: Its target is unknown.

Source: PBMCs, taken after allogeneic stem cell transplant with calcineurin inhibitor and methotrexate. The gene calls are TRBV2 and TRBJ2-2; 10 nucleotides match TRBD2. The TCR comes from a female patient aged 18 to 35 who received an allogeneic stem cell transplant from an unrelated donor, was CMV-positive, and had acute and chronic GVHD. The T cells may partly be graft donor cells. The CDR3 DNA is TGTGCCAGCGTTCCACTAGCGGGACCCACCGGGGAGCTGTTTTTT. Translating gives CASVPLAGPTGELFF.